This T cell receptor (beta chain) was sequenced in a study of T cell changes during pregnancy in multiple sclerosis. Generated by immunoSEQ multiplex PCR, the TCRdb table keeps only in-frame clones and is missing some. The sample yields 50,000 to 65,000 clones, approximately 93% seen once. The sample was CD8+ T cells from peripheral blood mononuclear cells, taken in the second trimester of pregnancy. The receptor comes from a female donor with multiple sclerosis, enrolled in a pregnancy study.

CDR3 amino acids: CASSQASGTVNYEQYF. In DNA form, the CDR3 reads TGCGCCAGCAGCCAGGCATCCGGGACAGTTAACTACGAGCAGTACTTC. The chain combines TRBV4-1 with TRBJ2-7; TRBD1 matches at 7 bases. The J segment lost 3 bases and the V segment lost 3 bases, leaving 11 bases of the junction unmatched. The length of the CDR3 is 16 residues. CDR1 and CDR2 (germline): MGHRA, YSYEKL.